Described below is a single TCR beta chain sequence and its context. The junction does not match germline at one end; this may be a read error. The data derive from a study of tumor-infiltrating lymphocytes in primary liver carcinoma. From 450 to 550 ng total RNA, TCR beta cDNA was generated with a primer in the constant region. Three-round nested multiplex PCR performed with slightly modified ARM-PCR produced the TCR beta libraries. Primers for the first two PCR rounds were TRBV1-TRBV30 forward primers and a C-beta reverse primer (around 10 cycles per round). TCRdb processed the multiplex PCR reads anew with MiXCR; each CDR3 protein has one entry. The sample consists of 50,000 to 60,000 distinct CDR3 sequences, 60% to 80% of them appearing once. DNA and RNA were both co-extracted from about 19-30 mg of bulk tissue that had not been sorted. Germline V gene data show CDR1 as LGHNA and CDR2 as YNFKEQ. The CDR3 totals 14 residues.

The sequence derives from a man aged 40-50 years with primary liver carcinoma and hepatitis B virus infection. This chain uses TRBV4-2 with TRBJ2-7, with a tentative D call TRBD1 (6 bases). The sample comprised liver tumor tissue from sampling region 5. Subset: tumor region T5, tumor centre. CDR3 bases: TGTGCCAACAGCCAAGAGTCACAGGGCGGCGAGCAGTACTTC. Protein sequence: CANSQESQGGEQYF.